A selection of T cell receptor beta chains follows, all from one sample in a study of cytomegalovirus exposure and HLA in healthy donors. TCRdb's table, derived via immunoSEQ multiplex PCR, lists solely in-frame clones and lacks some. The table records 150,000 to 200,000 clones, 75% to 85% of them present only once. Sequencing was carried out using PBMCs. These receptors were taken from a man between 18 and 29 years old in good health and CMV-seronegative. The CDR3 runs from the conserved cysteine through the conserved F or W. D genes are given only for firm matches. Clone size is not always given. Where it is, it says once, few, many or a class for expanded clones.

J | D | V | size | CDR3 | DNA
TRBJ2-7 | NA | TRBV25-1 | NA | CASSASSYEQYF | TGTGCCAGCAGTGCCTCTTCCTACGAGCAGTACTTC
TRBJ2-7 | TRBD2 | TRBV6-6 | few | CASSYSGTSVYEQYF | TGTGCCAGCAGTTACTCCGGGACTAGCGTCTACGAGCAGTACTTC
TRBJ2-7 | NA | TRBV2 | NA | CASSEEWRNSYEQYF | TGTGCCAGCAGTGAAGAGTGGAGGAACTCCTACGAGCAGTACTTC
TRBJ2-3 | TRBD2 | TRBV5-4 | NA | CASSRSGRRTDTQYF | TGTGCCAGCAGCCGTAGCGGGAGACGCACAGATACGCAGTATTTT
TRBJ2-7 | NA | TRBV30 | NA | CAWSGRGYEQYF | TGTGCCTGGAGTGGCAGGGGCTACGAGCAGTACTTC
TRBJ2-5 | NA | TRBV11-2 | NA | CASSPGETQYF | TGTGCCAGCAGCCCAGGGGAGACCCAGTACTTC
TRBJ2-7 | TRBD1 | TRBV19 | once | CASSTRQGAPGEQYF | TGTGCCAGTAGTACCCGACAGGGGGCGCCGGGGGAGCAGTACTTC
TRBJ2-1 | NA | TRBV6-5 | NA | CASSPTVPVWDEQFF | TGTGCCAGCAGTCCGACTGTCCCAGTCTGGGATGAGCAGTTCTTC
TRBJ1-6 | TRBD1 | TRBV4-1 | once | CASSQDGGTGAYNSPLHF | TGCGCCAGCAGCCAAGATGGCGGGACAGGGGCCTATAATTCACCCCTCCACTTT
TRBJ2-1 | TRBD2 | TRBV4-3 | NA | CASSRTAGESGNEQFF | TGCGCCAGCAGCCGAACAGCGGGAGAGTCGGGCAATGAGCAGTTCTTC
TRBJ2-7 | TRBD2 | TRBV6-6 | NA | CASSYDRGGRYF | TGTGCCAGCAGTTACGACCGGGGGGGCCGGTACTTC
TRBJ2-3 | TRBD2 | TRBV7-2 | NA | CASSLDGGRVTDTQYF | TGTGCCAGCAGCTTAGATGGCGGGAGGGTGACAGATACGCAGTATTTT
TRBJ2-2 | TRBD2 | TRBV7-9 | NA | CASIPGGGRTGELFF | TGTGCCAGCATCCCGGGGGGAGGGCGGACCGGGGAGCTGTTTTTT
TRBJ2-7 | NA | TRBV2 | NA | CAGSDSFSYEQYF | TGTGCCGGATCGGACAGTTTCTCCTACGAGCAGTACTTC
TRBJ1-2 | NA | TRBV5-6 | NA | CASSGGVRRSPCGYTF | TGTGCCAGCAGCGGGGGGGTGAGGCGGAGCCCCTGCGGCTACACCTTC
TRBJ2-1 | TRBD2 | TRBV25-1 | NA | CASSESSGLYNEQFF | TGTGCCAGCAGTGAAAGTAGCGGGCTATACAATGAGCAGTTCTTC
TRBJ2-7 | NA | TRBV7-6 | NA | CASSAQEGGYEQYF | TGTGCCAGCAGCGCACAGGAGGGTGGCTACGAGCAGTACTTC
TRBJ1-6 | NA | TRBV7-9 | NA | CSSSLVSTRVTSPLHF | TGTTCCAGCAGCTTAGTAAGTACCAGGGTAACTTCACCCCTCCACTTT
TRBJ2-7 | TRBD1 | TRBV25-1 | NA | CASSDPGQGSEQYF | TGTGCCAGCAGTGACCCGGGACAGGGGTCCGAGCAGTACTTC
TRBJ2-3 | NA | TRBV7-3 | NA | CASSSTGSSTDTQYF | TGTGCCAGCAGCTCAACCGGGTCTAGCACAGATACGCAGTATTTT
TRBJ1-1 | TRBD1 | TRBV30 | NA | CACTPGQGWTEAFF | TGTGCCTGTACACCGGGACAGGGCTGGACTGAAGCTTTCTTT
TRBJ2-2 | NA | TRBV30 | few | CAWSAHYIANTGELFF | TGTGCCTGGAGTGCACATTACATCGCGAACACCGGGGAGCTGTTTTTT
TRBJ1-1 | NA | TRBV19 | NA | CASNTGKWLLNTEAFF | TGTGCCAGCAATACAGGGAAGTGGTTGTTGAACACTGAAGCTTTCTTT
TRBJ1-2 | TRBD1 | TRBV7-2 | NA | CASSKRTGGSVYGYTF | TGTGCCAGCAGCAAAAGGACAGGGGGCAGTGTGTATGGCTACACCTTC
TRBJ2-2 | NA | TRBV9 | NA | CASSIYRDTGELFF | TGTGCCAGCAGCATATACAGAGACACCGGGGAGCTGTTTTTT
TRBJ1-4 | NA | TRBV10-3 | NA | CAISEGGANEKLFF | TGTGCCATCAGTGAGGGCGGGGCTAATGAAAAACTGTTTTTT
TRBJ1-1 | TRBD1 | TRBV19 | NA | CATGGWGYTEAFF | TGTGCCACAGGGGGGTGGGGATACACTGAAGCTTTCTTT
TRBJ2-3 | NA | TRBV28 | NA | CASSSPFEGPSTDTQYF | TGTGCCAGCAGTTCCCCCTTTGAGGGTCCCTCCACAGATACGCAGTATTTT
TRBJ2-1 | NA | TRBV7-3 | NA | CASSSQGWDNEQFF | TGTGCCAGCAGCTCGCAGGGGTGGGACAATGAGCAGTTCTTC
TRBJ2-2 | NA | TRBV5-1 | NA | CASSPGQTNTGELFF | TGCGCCAGCAGCCCCGGACAGACGAACACCGGGGAGCTGTTTTTT
TRBJ2-5 | TRBD2 | TRBV4-3 | NA | CASSQVLGSGGANNQYF | TGCGCCAGCAGCCAAGTATTGGGGAGCGGGGGGGCTAACAATCAGTACTTC
TRBJ2-7 | TRBD2 | TRBV6-6 | NA | CASSYSNGEGYEQYF | TGTGCCAGCAGTTACTCGAACGGGGAGGGCTACGAGCAGTACTTC
TRBJ1-5 | NA | TRBV6-6 | NA | CASRTGGANQPQHF | TGTGCCAGCAGGACGGGGGGGGCCAATCAGCCCCAGCATTTT
TRBJ2-2 | NA | TRBV19 | NA | CASSPRRAGELFF | TGTGCCAGTTCTCCCCGGAGGGCCGGGGAGCTGTTTTTT
TRBJ2-7 | TRBD2 | TRBV2 | NA | CASSDWLAGGYEQYF | TGTGCCAGCAGTGATTGGCTAGCGGGAGGGTACGAGCAGTACTTC
TRBJ2-7 | TRBD1 | TRBV19 | few | CASSGQVGNYEQYF | TGTGCCAGTAGCGGACAGGTCGGGAATTACGAGCAGTACTTC
TRBJ1-3 | NA | TRBV5-1 | once | CASSLGRFGQLSSGNTIYF | TGCGCCAGCAGCTTGGGACGGTTTGGACAACTGAGCTCTGGAAACACCATATATTTT
TRBJ2-5 | TRBD2 | TRBV6-1 | NA | CASSATAGARETQYF | TGTGCCAGCAGTGCCACAGCGGGGGCCCGGGAGACCCAGTACTTC
TRBJ1-6 | NA | TRBV5-4 | NA | CASSLAGYNSPLHF | TGTGCCAGCAGCTTAGCCGGTTATAATTCACCCCTCCACTTT
TRBJ1-5 | TRBD1 | TRBV19 | NA | CATRPGTGGNQPQHF | TGTGCCACCCGGCCCGGGACAGGGGGCAATCAGCCCCAGCATTTT
TRBJ1-1 | TRBD1 | TRBV11-3 | NA | CASSAFPGQGANTEAFF | TGTGCCAGCAGCGCCTTCCCGGGACAGGGGGCGAACACTGAAGCTTTCTTT
TRBJ2-6 | TRBD2 | TRBV9 | once | CASSGRLAGGTSPGANVLTF | TGTGCCAGCAGCGGACGACTAGCGGGGGGGACAAGTCCAGGGGCCAACGTCCTGACTTTC
TRBJ1-3 | TRBD1 | TRBV6-5 | NA | CASRTGQGNTIYF | TGTGCCAGCAGGACGGGACAGGGAAACACCATATATTTT
TRBJ1-5 | NA | TRBV6-6 | NA | CAGSFTGSVGNQPQHF | TGTGCCGGCAGTTTCACAGGGAGCGTGGGCAATCAGCCCCAGCATTTT
TRBJ2-7 | TRBD1 | TRBV6-5 | NA | CASSPSDRGEQYF | TGTGCCAGCAGTCCCTCGGACAGGGGCGAGCAGTACTTC
TRBJ1-2 | TRBD1 | TRBV4-3 | once | CASSQALTAGGYGYTF | TGCGCCAGCAGCCAAGCCCTGACAGCAGGGGGCTATGGCTACACCTTC
TRBJ2-3 | TRBD1 | TRBV4-3 | NA | CASSQEEWQGGTDTQYF | TGCGCCAGCAGCCAGGAAGAATGGCAGGGGGGCACAGATACGCAGTATTTT
TRBJ2-5 | NA | TRBV2 | NA | CASSDRQETQYF | TGTGCCAGCAGTGACCGGCAAGAGACCCAGTACTTC
TRBJ2-7 | TRBD1 | TRBV6-1 | NA | CASSDSGTGAEQYF | TGTGCCAGCAGTGATTCTGGGACAGGGGCCGAGCAGTACTTC
TRBJ2-7 | NA | TRBV28 | NA | CASSLDPGSSYEQYF | TGTGCCAGCAGTTTAGATCCGGGGTCCTCCTACGAGCAGTACTTC
TRBJ2-1 | NA | TRBV7-2 | few | CASSLETVNEQFF | TGTGCCAGCAGCTTAGAGACAGTTAATGAGCAGTTCTTC
TRBJ1-2 | NA | TRBV4-3 | NA | CASSQETGGFYGYTF | TGCGCCAGCAGCCAAGAAACGGGGGGTTTTTATGGCTACACCTTC
TRBJ1-2 | NA | TRBV30 | NA | CAWSVGTLGYTF | TGTGCCTGGAGTGTAGGGACACTCGGCTACACCTTC
TRBJ1-2 | NA | TRBV12-2 | once | CASRLAALDRRSNYGYTF | TGTGCAAGTCGCTTAGCTGCTCTGGACAGACGATCTAACTATGGCTACACCTTC
TRBJ1-2 | NA | TRBV11-3 | NA | CASSLGTATNYGYTF | TGTGCCAGCAGCTTAGGGACAGCCACTAACTATGGCTACACCTTC
TRBJ2-2 | NA | TRBV18 | few | CASSPKTTGELFF | TGTGCCAGCTCACCAAAAACAACCGGGGAGCTGTTTTTT
TRBJ2-1 | NA | TRBV6-5 | NA | CASSYSYLYNEQFF | TGTGCCAGCAGTTACAGCTATCTCTACAATGAGCAGTTCTTC
TRBJ2-1 | TRBD2 | TRBV5-4 | NA | CASSLVASGGSVEQFF | TGTGCCAGCAGCTTGGTGGCTAGCGGGGGGTCGGTTGAGCAGTTCTTC
TRBJ1-1 | NA | TRBV6-6 | few | CASSDGVYTEAFF | TGTGCCAGCAGCGACGGAGTGTACACTGAAGCTTTCTTT